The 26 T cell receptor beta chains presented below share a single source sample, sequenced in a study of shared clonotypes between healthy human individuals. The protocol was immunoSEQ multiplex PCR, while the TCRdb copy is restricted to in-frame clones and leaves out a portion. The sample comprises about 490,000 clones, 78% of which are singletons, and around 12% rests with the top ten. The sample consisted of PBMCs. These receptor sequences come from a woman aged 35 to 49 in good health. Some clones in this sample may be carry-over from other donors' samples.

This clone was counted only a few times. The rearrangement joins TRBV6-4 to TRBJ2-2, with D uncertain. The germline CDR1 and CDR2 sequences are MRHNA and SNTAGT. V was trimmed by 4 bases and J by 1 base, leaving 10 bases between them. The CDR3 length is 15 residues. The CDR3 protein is CASSAQVGNTGELFF. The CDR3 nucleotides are TGTGCCAGCAGTGCCCAAGTGGGGAACACCGGGGAGCTGTTTTTT.

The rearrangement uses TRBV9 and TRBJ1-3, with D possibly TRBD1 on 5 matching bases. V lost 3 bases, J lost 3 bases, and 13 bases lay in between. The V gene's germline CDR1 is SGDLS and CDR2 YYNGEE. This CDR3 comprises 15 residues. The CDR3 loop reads CASSAPLRGGNTIYF. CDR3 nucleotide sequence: TGTGCCAGCAGCGCACCGTTAAGGGGTGGAAACACCATATATTTT.

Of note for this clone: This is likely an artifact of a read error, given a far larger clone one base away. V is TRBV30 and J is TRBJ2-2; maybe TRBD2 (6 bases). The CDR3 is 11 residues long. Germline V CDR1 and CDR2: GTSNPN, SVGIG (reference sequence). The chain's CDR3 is CAWSVGGELVF. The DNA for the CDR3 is TGTGCCTGGAGTGTAGGCGGGGAGCTGGTTTTT. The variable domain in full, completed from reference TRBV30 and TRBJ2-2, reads SQTIHQWPATLVQPVGSPLSLECTVEGTSNPNLYWYRQAAGRGLQLLFYSVGIGQISSEVPQNLSASRPQDRQFILSSKKLLLSDSGFYLCAWSVGGELVFGEGSRLTVL.

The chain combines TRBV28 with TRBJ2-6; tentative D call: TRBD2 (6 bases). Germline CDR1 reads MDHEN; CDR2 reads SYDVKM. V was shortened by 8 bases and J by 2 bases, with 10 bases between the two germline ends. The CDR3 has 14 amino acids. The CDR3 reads CASGGETGANVLTF. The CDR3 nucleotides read TGTGCCAGCGGCGGGGAGACTGGGGCCAACGTCCTGACTTTC.

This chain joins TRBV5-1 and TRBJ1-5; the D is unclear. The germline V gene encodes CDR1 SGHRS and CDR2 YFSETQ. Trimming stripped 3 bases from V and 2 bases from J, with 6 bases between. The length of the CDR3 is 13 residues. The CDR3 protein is CASSSDGNQPQHF. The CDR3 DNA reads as TGCGCCAGCAGCTCCGACGGCAATCAGCCCCAGCATTTT.

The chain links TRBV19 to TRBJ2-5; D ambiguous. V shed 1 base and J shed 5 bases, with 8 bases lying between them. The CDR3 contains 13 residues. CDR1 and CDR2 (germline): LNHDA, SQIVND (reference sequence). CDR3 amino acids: CASSIVASETQYF. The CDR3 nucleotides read TGTGCCAGTAGTATAGTGGCCTCCGAGACCCAGTACTTC.

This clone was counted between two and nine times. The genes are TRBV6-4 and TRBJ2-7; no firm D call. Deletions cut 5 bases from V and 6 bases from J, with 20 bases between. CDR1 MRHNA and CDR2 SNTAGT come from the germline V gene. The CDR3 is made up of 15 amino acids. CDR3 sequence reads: CASSPGTSDYSEQYF. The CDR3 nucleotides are TGTGCCAGCAGTCCCGGAACGTCCGATTACAGCGAGCAGTACTTC.

Here the CDR3 reads CASSLLAGGRDEQYF. CDR3 DNA: TGTGCCAGCAGCTTGCTAGCGGGAGGAAGAGACGAGCAGTACTTC. This chain uses TRBV7-9 with TRBJ2-7; TRBD2 matches 11 bases. Germline V lookup: CDR1 SEHNR, CDR2 FQNEAQ (reference sequence). The CDR3 has 15 residues. With V trimmed by 3 bases and J by 5 bases, 6 bases remained unmatched.

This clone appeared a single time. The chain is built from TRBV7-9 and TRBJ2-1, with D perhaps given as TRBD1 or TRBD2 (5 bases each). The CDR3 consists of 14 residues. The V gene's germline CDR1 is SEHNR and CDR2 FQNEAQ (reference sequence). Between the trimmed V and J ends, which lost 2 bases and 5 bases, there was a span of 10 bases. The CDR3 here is CASSLWDLNNEQFF. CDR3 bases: TGTGCCAGCAGCTTATGGGACCTAAACAATGAGCAGTTCTTC.

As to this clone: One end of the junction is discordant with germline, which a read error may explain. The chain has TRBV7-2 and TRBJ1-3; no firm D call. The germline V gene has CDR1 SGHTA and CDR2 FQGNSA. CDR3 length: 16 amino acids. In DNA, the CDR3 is TGTGTCAGCAGCTTATTCTCGACAAACTCTGGAAACACCATATATTTT. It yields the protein CVSSLFSTNSGNTIYF. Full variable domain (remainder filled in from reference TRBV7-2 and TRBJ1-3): GAGVSQSPSNKVTEKGKDVELRCDPISGHTALYWYRQSLGQGLEFLIYFQGNSAPDKSGLPSDRFSAERTGGSVSTLTIQRTQQEDSAVYLCVSSLFSTNSGNTIYFGEGSWLTVV.

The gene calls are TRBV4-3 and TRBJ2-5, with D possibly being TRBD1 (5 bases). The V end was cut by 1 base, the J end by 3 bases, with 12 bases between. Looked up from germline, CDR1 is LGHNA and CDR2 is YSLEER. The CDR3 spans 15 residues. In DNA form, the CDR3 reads TGCGCCAGCAGCCAAGGACAGACTCTTAAAGAGACCCAGTACTTC. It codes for CASSQGQTLKETQYF.

The CDR3 bases are TGTGCCAGGTCGACAGGGGGCGAAAAAAATTCACCCCTCCACTTT. Translated: CARSTGGEKNSPLHF. The chain couples TRBV2 to TRBJ1-6; the match to TRBD1 covers 10 bases. The CDR3 runs 15 residues. The germline V gene has CDR1 SNHLY and CDR2 FYNNEI. V dropped 9 bases and J dropped 7; count of bases not matched to a gene: 9.

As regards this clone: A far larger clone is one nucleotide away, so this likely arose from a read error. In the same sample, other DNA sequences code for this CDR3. For the CDR3, the DNA is TGTGCTAGCAGTTCTTACAGGGGACTTGGCTACACCTTC. Translation: CASSSYRGLGYTF. The chain couples TRBV27 to TRBJ1-2; 7 nucleotides align to TRBD1. CDR3 size: 13 residues. Germline CDR1 reads MNHEY; CDR2 reads SMNVEV (reference sequence).

The CDR3 protein is CASSPPNGQGFNEKLFF. The CDR3 DNA reads as TGTGCCAGCAGCCCACCCAATGGGCAGGGCTTTAATGAAAAACTGTTTTTT. The V gene is TRBV7-2, the J gene TRBJ1-4; a weak D match, TRBD1 (5 bases). Germline V lookup: CDR1 SGHTA, CDR2 FQGNSA. The CDR3 spans 17 residues. Trimming took off 5 bases at V and 4 bases at J, with 20 bases between the two ends. The whole variable domain, remainder taken from reference TRBV7-2 and TRBJ1-4, is GAGVSQSPSNKVTEKGKDVELRCDPISGHTALYWYRQSLGQGLEFLIYFQGNSAPDKSGLPSDRFSAERTGGSVSTLTIQRTQQEDSAVYLCASSPPNGQGFNEKLFFGSGTQLSVL.

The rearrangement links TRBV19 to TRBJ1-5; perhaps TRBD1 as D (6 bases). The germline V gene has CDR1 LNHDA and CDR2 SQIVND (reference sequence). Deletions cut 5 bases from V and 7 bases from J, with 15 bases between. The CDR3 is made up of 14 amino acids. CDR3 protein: CASSPQTGGQPQHF. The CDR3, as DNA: TGTGCCAGTAGTCCCCAGACAGGCGGCCAGCCCCAGCATTTT.

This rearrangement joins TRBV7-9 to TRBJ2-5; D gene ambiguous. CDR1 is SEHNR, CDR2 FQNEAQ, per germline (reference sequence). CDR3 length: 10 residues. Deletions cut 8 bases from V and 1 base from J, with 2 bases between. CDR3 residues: CASGQETQYF. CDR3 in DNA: TGTGCCAGCGGCCAAGAGACCCAGTACTTC.

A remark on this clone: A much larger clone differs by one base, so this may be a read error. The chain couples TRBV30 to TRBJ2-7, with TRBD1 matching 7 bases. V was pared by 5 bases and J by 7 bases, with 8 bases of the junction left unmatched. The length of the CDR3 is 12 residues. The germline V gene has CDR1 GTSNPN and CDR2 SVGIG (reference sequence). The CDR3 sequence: CAWGPSRGEQYF. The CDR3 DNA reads TGTGCCTGGGGTCCCTCCAGGGGGGAGCAGTACTTC.

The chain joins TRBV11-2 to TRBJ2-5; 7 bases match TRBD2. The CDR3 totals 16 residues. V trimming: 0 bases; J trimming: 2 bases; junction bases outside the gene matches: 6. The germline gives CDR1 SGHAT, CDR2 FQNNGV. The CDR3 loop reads CASSLEPAGYQETQYF. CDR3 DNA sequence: TGTGCCAGCAGCTTAGAGCCAGCGGGATATCAAGAGACCCAGTACTTC.

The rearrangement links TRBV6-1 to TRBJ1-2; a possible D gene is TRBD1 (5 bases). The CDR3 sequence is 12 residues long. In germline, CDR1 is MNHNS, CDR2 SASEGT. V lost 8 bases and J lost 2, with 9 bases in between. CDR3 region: CASRGENYGYTF. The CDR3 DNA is TGTGCCAGCCGAGGGGAGAACTATGGCTACACCTTC.

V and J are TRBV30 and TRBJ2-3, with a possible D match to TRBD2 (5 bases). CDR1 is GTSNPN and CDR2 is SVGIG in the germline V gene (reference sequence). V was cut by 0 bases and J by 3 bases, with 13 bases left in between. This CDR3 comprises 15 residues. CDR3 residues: CAWSVRRSGTDTQYF. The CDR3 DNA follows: TGTGCCTGGAGTGTACGGCGTTCGGGGACAGATACGCAGTATTTT.

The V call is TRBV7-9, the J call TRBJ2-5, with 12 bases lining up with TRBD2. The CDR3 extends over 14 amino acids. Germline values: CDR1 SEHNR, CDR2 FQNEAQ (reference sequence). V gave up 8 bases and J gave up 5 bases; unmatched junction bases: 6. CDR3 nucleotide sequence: TGTGCCAGCCTCCGACTAGCGGGAGAGGAGACCCAGTACTTC. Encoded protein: CASLRLAGEETQYF.

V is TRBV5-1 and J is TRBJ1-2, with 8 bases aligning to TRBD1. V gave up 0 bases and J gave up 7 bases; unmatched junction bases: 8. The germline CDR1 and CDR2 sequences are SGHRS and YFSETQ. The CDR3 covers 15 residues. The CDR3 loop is CASSLDGQGALGYTF. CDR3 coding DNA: TGCGCCAGCAGCTTGGACGGTCAGGGGGCGCTTGGCTACACCTTC.

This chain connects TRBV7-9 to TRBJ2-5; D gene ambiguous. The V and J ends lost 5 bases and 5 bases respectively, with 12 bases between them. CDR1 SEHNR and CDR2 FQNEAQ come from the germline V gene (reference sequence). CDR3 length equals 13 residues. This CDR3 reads CASSPRAWETQYF. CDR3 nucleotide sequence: TGTGCCAGCAGCCCTAGGGCTTGGGAGACCCAGTACTTC.

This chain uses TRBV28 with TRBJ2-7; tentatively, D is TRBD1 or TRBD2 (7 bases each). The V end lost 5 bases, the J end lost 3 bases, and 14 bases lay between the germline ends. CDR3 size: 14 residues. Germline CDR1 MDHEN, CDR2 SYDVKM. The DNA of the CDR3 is TGTGCCAGCAGTCCAGCGGGACAGAACTACGAGCAGTACTTC. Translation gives CASSPAGQNYEQYF. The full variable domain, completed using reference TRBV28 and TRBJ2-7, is DVKVTQSSRYLVKRTGEKVFLECVQDMDHENMFWYRQDPGLGLRLIYFSYDVKMKEKGDIPEGYSVSREKKERFSLILESASTNQTSMYLCASSPAGQNYEQYFGPGTRLTVT.

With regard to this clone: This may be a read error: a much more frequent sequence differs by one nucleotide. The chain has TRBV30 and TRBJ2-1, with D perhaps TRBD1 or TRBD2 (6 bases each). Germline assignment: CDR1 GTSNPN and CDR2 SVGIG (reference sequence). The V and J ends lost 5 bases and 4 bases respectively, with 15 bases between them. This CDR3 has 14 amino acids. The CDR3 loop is CAWGGRGLYNEQFF. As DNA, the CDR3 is TGTGCCTGGGGGGGCAGGGGACTTTACAATGAGCAGTTCTTC.

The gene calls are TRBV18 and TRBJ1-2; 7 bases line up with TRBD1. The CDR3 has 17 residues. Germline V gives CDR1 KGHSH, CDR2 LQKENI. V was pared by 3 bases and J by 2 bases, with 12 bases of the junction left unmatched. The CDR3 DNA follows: TGTGCCAGCTCACCGAAGGGGACAGTGGGAGGCAACTATGGCTACACCTTC. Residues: CASSPKGTVGGNYGYTF.